This passage covers 13 T cell receptor beta chains from one sample sequenced in a study of early T cells in non-severe SARS-CoV-2 infection. TCRdb reprocessed the 5' RACE reads with MiXCR, giving one entry per CDR3 protein. The repertoire holds some 30,000 distinct CDR3 sequences, with approximately 5.3% as singletons. The material sequenced was whole blood. These receptors were collected from an adult who was a healthcare worker with PCR-confirmed SARS-CoV-2 infection or an uninfected control (not recorded which).

Only a few counts were recorded for this clonotype. The chain recombines TRBV5-1 with TRBJ2-5, with a tentative D call TRBD2 (6 bases). The germline V gene encodes CDR1 SGHRS and CDR2 YFSETQ. The CDR3 has 14 amino acids. With 0 bases removed from V and 0 bases from J, the gap between germline ends came to 6 bases. CDR3 in DNA: TGCGCCAGCAGCTTGGGCGGGGACCAAGAGACCCAGTACTTC. Protein product: CASSLGGDQETQYF.

This clonotype has at least ten counts. The CDR3 bases are TGCAGTGCTAGTAGGGCAGGGGGCTCTATGGAGACCCAGTACTTC. Protein sequence: CSASRAGGSMETQYF. The J gene is TRBJ2-5, the V gene TRBV20-1; 8 positions match TRBD1. This CDR3 has 15 amino acids. Trimming at V came to 3 bases and at J to 5 bases, leaving 11 bases not matched to a gene. The germline CDR1 and CDR2 sequences are DFQATT and SNEGSKA (reference sequence).

This clonotype was seen ten or more times. This chain links TRBV20-1 with TRBJ2-1; 12 nucleotides align to TRBD2. With V trimmed by 0 bases and J by 7 bases, 4 bases remained unmatched. The CDR3 has 15 amino acids. CDR1 and CDR2 from the germline V gene are DFQATT and SNEGSKA (reference sequence). The CDR3 nucleotides are TGCAGTGCTAGAGATGCTAGCGGGGGGGCTAATGAGCAGTTCTTC. Residues: CSARDASGGANEQFF.

The table lists this clonotype with many counts. The genes are TRBV30 and TRBJ2-1; 11 bases fit TRBD2. V was clipped by 2 bases and J by 4 bases; unmatched bases: 10. The CDR3 runs to 17 residues. The germline gives CDR1 GTSNPN, CDR2 SVGIG (reference sequence). The CDR3 is CAWSPSSTSGVYNEQFF. The DNA for the CDR3 is TGTGCCTGGAGTCCTTCATCGACTAGCGGGGTATACAATGAGCAGTTCTTC.

This clonotype was found many times. The CDR3 here is CASSTSGEETQYF. In DNA form, the CDR3 reads TGTGCCAGCAGCACTAGCGGGGAAGAGACCCAGTACTTC. V is TRBV7-3 and J is TRBJ2-5; TRBD2 aligns across 10 bases. The germline V gene has CDR1 SGHTA and CDR2 FQGTGA. The CDR3 runs to 13 residues. V lost 5 bases to trimming and J lost 3 bases; unmatched junction nucleotides: 0.

This clonotype was seen many times. CDR3 nucleotides: TGTGTCTCGGGGGGCCTCGTCGGCGGTGAAGCTTTCTTT. This encodes CVSGGLVGGEAFF. The chain couples TRBV6-2 or TRBV6-3 to TRBJ1-1; a weak D match, TRBD1 (6 bases). Per germline, CDR1 MNHEY and CDR2 SVGEGT. The CDR3 has 13 amino acids.

This clonotype was detected ten times or more. This chain connects TRBV5-1 to TRBJ1-1, with 7 bases lining up with TRBD1. V trimming: 5 bases; J trimming: 3 bases; junction bases outside the gene matches: 4. Germline V gives CDR1 SGHRS, CDR2 YFSETQ. The CDR3 contains 13 residues. The CDR3 DNA reads as TGCGCCAGCAGTACACAGGGGTACACTGAAGCTTTCTTT. It yields the protein CASSTQGYTEAFF.

This clonotype came up a few times. V and J are TRBV28 and TRBJ2-5; D gene unclear. This CDR3 is 13 amino acids long. V was shortened by 4 bases and J by 1 base, with 7 bases between the two germline ends. Per the germline V gene, CDR1 is MDHEN and CDR2 is SYDVKM. CDR3 bases: TGTGCCAGCAGTTCGAGATTCCAAGAGACCCAGTACTTC. Translation: CASSSRFQETQYF. Complete variable domain (other parts from reference TRBV28 and TRBJ2-5): DVKVTQSSRYLVKRTGEKVFLECVQDMDHENMFWYRQDPGLGLRLIYFSYDVKMKEKGDIPEGYSVSREKKERFSLILESASTNQTSMYLCASSSRFQETQYFGPGTRLLVL.

This clonotype was detected ten times or more. The chain recombines TRBV7-6 with TRBJ2-5, with 11 positions matching TRBD1. This CDR3 has 16 residues. Germline V gene lookup returns CDR1 SGHVS and CDR2 FNYEAQ. Trimming took 5 bases from V and 5 from J; bases not matched to a gene: 10. CDR3 in amino acids: CASSPRTGGQTETQYF. For the CDR3, the DNA is TGTGCCAGCAGCCCCCGGACAGGGGGCCAGACGGAGACCCAGTACTTC.

The chain recombines TRBV24-1 with TRBJ2-1, with 9 positions matching TRBD2. Trimming cost V 4 bases and J 5 bases; bases outside gene matches: 14. The CDR3 consists of 18 residues. CDR1 is KGHDR and CDR2 is SFDVKD in the germline V gene. The CDR3 region has the DNA TGTGCCACCAGTGACCCTAAGCTCGCGGGGGGGATAAACAATGAGCAGTTCTTC. Encoded protein: CATSDPKLAGGINNEQFF.

This clonotype was recorded many times. V and J are TRBV12-3 or TRBV12-4 and TRBJ1-5; D is possibly TRBD1 (5 bases). The V end lost 8 bases, the J end lost 4 bases, and 15 bases lay between the germline ends. This CDR3 comprises 14 residues. CDR3: CASGTAGANQPQHF. In DNA form, the CDR3 reads TGTGCCAGCGGGACGGCGGGAGCTAATCAGCCCCAGCATTTT.

This clonotype showed up many times. V is TRBV6-4 and J is TRBJ1-5; D unresolved. V was shortened by 3 bases and J by 0 bases, with 6 bases between the two germline ends. This CDR3 has 14 residues. Germline-derived CDR1 and CDR2 are MRHNA and SNTAGT. The CDR3 here is CASSEDPSNQPQHF. The DNA for the CDR3 is TGTGCCAGCAGTGAGGACCCTAGCAATCAGCCCCAGCATTTT.

The table lists this clonotype with many counts. The chain combines TRBV6-2 or TRBV6-3 with TRBJ2-1, with TRBD2 identical over 13 bases. This CDR3 spans 22 amino acids. V shed 2 bases and J 8 bases; nucleotides not matched to a gene: 24. Germline CDR1 and CDR2: MNHEY and SVGEGT. In DNA form, the CDR3 reads TGTGCCAGCAGTTACCCCGGGGACAGTCCTAAATTGGGACTAGCGGGGATCTATGAGCAGTTCTTC. This codes for CASSYPGDSPKLGLAGIYEQFF.